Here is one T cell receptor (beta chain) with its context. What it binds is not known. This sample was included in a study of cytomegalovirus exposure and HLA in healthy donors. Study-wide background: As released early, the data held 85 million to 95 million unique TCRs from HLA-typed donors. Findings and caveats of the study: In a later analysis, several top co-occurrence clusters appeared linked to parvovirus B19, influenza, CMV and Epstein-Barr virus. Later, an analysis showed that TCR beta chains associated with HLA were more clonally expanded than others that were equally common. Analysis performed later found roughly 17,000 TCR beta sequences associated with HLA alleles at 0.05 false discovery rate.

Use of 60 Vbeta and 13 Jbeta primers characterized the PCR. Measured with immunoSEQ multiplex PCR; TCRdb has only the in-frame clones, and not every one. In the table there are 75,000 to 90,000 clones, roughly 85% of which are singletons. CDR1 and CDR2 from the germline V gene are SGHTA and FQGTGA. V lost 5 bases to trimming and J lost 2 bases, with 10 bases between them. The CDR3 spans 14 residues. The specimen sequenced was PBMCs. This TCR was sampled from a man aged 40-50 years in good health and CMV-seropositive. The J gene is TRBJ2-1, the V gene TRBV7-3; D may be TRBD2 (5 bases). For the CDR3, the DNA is TGTGCCAGCAGCCCTCCCGGGACCTACAATGAGCAGTTCTTC. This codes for CASSPPGTYNEQFF.